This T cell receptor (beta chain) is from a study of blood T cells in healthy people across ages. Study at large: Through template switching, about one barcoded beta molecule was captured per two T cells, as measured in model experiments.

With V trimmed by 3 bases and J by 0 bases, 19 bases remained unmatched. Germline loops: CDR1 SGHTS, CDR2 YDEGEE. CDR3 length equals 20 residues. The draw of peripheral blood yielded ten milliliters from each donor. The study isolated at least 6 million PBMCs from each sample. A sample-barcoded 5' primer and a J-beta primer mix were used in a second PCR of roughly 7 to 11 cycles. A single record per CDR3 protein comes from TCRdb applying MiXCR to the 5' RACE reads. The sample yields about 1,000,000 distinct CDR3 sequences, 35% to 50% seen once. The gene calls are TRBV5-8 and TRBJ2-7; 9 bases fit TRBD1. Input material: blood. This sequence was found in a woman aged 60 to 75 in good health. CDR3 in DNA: TGTGCCAGCAGCTCCCCTATTCGTCCGGGACAGGGTGTAAACTCCTACGAGCAGTACTTC. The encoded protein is CASSSPIRPGQGVNSYEQYF.